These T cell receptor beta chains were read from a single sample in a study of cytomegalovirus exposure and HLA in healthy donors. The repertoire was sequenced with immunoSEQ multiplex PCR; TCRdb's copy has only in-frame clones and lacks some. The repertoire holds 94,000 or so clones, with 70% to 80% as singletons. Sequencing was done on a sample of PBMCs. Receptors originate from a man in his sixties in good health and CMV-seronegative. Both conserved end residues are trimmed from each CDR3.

CDR3aa: ASSLLTSSYNEQF
v_gene: TRBV5-1
j_gene: TRBJ2-1

CDR3aa: ASSAGGAGTEAF
v_gene: TRBV18
j_gene: TRBJ1-1

CDR3aa: ASSINTGELF
v_gene: TRBV11-3
j_gene: TRBJ2-2

CDR3aa: SVEGGPPPGTDTQY
v_gene: TRBV29-1
j_gene: TRBJ2-3

CDR3aa: ASSLQGNYGYT
v_gene: TRBV5-8
j_gene: TRBJ1-2

CDR3aa: ASSVVREGNTIY
v_gene: TRBV9
j_gene: TRBJ1-3

CDR3aa: ASSLGRDRSYEQY
v_gene: TRBV7-9
j_gene: TRBJ2-7

CDR3aa: ASSQGFGWGQTSSTSYEQY
v_gene: TRBV14
j_gene: TRBJ2-7

CDR3aa: ASSWLGQGVNYGYT
v_gene: TRBV5-6
j_gene: TRBJ1-2

CDR3aa: SVGTGGAGELF
v_gene: TRBV29-1
j_gene: TRBJ2-2

CDR3aa: ASSLRYNEQF
v_gene: TRBV5-6
j_gene: TRBJ2-1

CDR3aa: SVARVGTEAF
v_gene: TRBV29-1
j_gene: TRBJ1-1

CDR3aa: ASSYETLYGYT
v_gene: TRBV6-6
j_gene: TRBJ1-2

CDR3aa: ASSTGQLQETQY
v_gene: TRBV19
j_gene: TRBJ2-5

CDR3aa: DGIAGRTLGEQY
v_gene: TRBV19
j_gene: TRBJ2-7

CDR3aa: ASSLLGSPTDTQY
v_gene: TRBV11-1
j_gene: TRBJ2-3

CDR3aa: SVERGLYRGAF
v_gene: TRBV29-1
j_gene: TRBJ1-1

CDR3aa: ASSRTGDEKLF
v_gene: TRBV5-6
j_gene: TRBJ1-4

CDR3aa: ASSVVAGRGETQY
v_gene: TRBV9
j_gene: TRBJ2-5

CDR3aa: ASSRDRTQGVSGANVLT
v_gene: TRBV5-4
j_gene: TRBJ2-6

CDR3aa: ASSLDRNEKLF
v_gene: TRBV27
j_gene: TRBJ1-4

CDR3aa: ASSLQTGMNQPQH
v_gene: TRBV7-2
j_gene: TRBJ1-5

CDR3aa: ASTQMGANEKLF
v_gene: TRBV5-8
j_gene: TRBJ1-4

CDR3aa: ASSGRDRVTYEQY
v_gene: TRBV6-6
j_gene: TRBJ2-7

CDR3aa: ASSRGGTPPETQY
v_gene: TRBV9
j_gene: TRBJ2-5

CDR3aa: ASSQQLTGHRSYYGYT
v_gene: TRBV4-3
j_gene: TRBJ1-2